Listed here are 20 T cell receptor beta chains from one sample, sequenced in a study of blood T cell repertoires in COVID-19. Here immunoSEQ multiplex PCR was the method, and the copy in TCRdb shows in-frame clones only, minus some. The repertoire has 400,000 to 550,000 clones, about 90% of them found once; the top ten carry about 2.1%. Sequenced material: PBMCs or T cells enriched from blood (not recorded which). The receptors derive from a woman under 30 with acute COVID-19.

The chain couples TRBV18 to TRBJ1-4; 7 positions match TRBD1. The CDR3 length is 14 residues. The germline V gene encodes CDR1 KGHSH and CDR2 LQKENI. J lost 7 bases, V lost 1 base, and 3 bases had no gene match. The CDR3 coding sequence is TGTGCCAGCTCACCACAGGGACAGTCTGAAAAACTGTTTTTT. Translation gives CASSPQGQSEKLFF.

The CDR3, as DNA: TGTGCCAGTAGTAGCGCGGGGGCTCCAAACAATGAGCAGTTCTTC. Translating it yields CASSSAGAPNNEQFF. This chain uses TRBV19 with TRBJ2-1; D is perhaps TRBD2 (7 bases). This CDR3 is 15 amino acids long. Trimming shortened V by 4 bases and J by 5 bases, and 15 bases separated the two germline ends. Germline V gives CDR1 LNHDA, CDR2 SQIVND (reference sequence).

This chain links TRBV7-8 with TRBJ2-7; 9 nucleotides agree with TRBD2. CDR1 is SGHVS, CDR2 FQNEAQ, per germline. Trimming at V came to 4 bases and at J to 1 base, leaving 8 bases not matched to a gene. This CDR3 contains 16 residues. The CDR3 region is CASSSSGRGGSYEQYF. CDR3 nucleotides: TGTGCCAGCAGCTCGTCGGGGCGGGGGGGGTCCTACGAGCAGTACTTC.

This chain connects TRBV19 to TRBJ1-1; 10 bases map to TRBD1. The CDR3 loop spans 16 amino acids. The germline V gene has CDR1 LNHDA and CDR2 SQIVND (reference sequence). After removal of 7 bases from V and 4 bases from J, the junction contained 12 bases not matched to a gene. The CDR3 sequence: CASTGTGVLRGTEAFF. As DNA, the CDR3 is TGTGCCAGTACTGGGACAGGGGTCTTACGGGGCACTGAAGCTTTCTTT.

The chain carries TRBV28 and TRBJ2-5; the D gene is possibly TRBD2 (6 bases). In germline, CDR1 is MDHEN, CDR2 SYDVKM. The CDR3 has 12 amino acids. V was shortened by 8 bases and J by 4 bases, with 11 bases between the two germline ends. The CDR3 DNA is TGTGCCAGCGCCGTAGCGGTAGAGACCCAGTACTTC. Protein product: CASAVAVETQYF.

This sequence joins TRBV19 and TRBJ1-6; TRBD1 matches 7 bases. V dropped 5 bases and J dropped 8; count of bases not matched to a gene: 6. This CDR3 has 14 amino acids. Germline loops: CDR1 LNHDA, CDR2 SQIVND (reference sequence). In DNA form, the CDR3 reads TGTGCCAGTAGTGTGACAGGGAGTGATTCACCCCTCCACTTT. This translates into CASSVTGSDSPLHF.

This chain links TRBV7-9 with TRBJ2-1; D is unclear. The CDR3 is made up of 12 amino acids. The ends were cut back, 3 bases at V and 6 bases at J, with 6 bases in the middle. Germline values: CDR1 SEHNR, CDR2 FQNEAQ (reference sequence). The CDR3 sequence is CASSFGRNEQFF. The CDR3 DNA reads as TGTGCCAGCAGCTTCGGTCGCAATGAGCAGTTCTTC.

The chain carries TRBV4-3 and TRBJ2-5, with 8 bases identical to TRBD1. The V gene end was trimmed by 5 bases and the J gene end by 5 bases; junction bases not matched to a gene: 7. The length of the CDR3 is 14 residues. Per the germline V gene, CDR1 is LGHNA and CDR2 is YSLEER. The chain's CDR3 is CASSYSGGRETQYF. The CDR3 DNA reads as TGCGCCAGCAGCTATTCAGGGGGCCGGGAGACCCAGTACTTC.

The chain uses TRBV5-1 and TRBJ1-3, with 8 bases fitting TRBD1. CDR1 and CDR2 from the germline V gene are SGHRS and YFSETQ. The CDR3 totals 18 residues. V gave up 0 bases and J gave up 0 bases; unmatched junction bases: 8. This chain's CDR3 is CASSLGTGPLLSGNTIYF. CDR3 DNA sequence: TGCGCCAGCAGCTTGGGGACAGGGCCTTTGCTCTCTGGAAACACCATATATTTT.

This chain joins TRBV7-2 and TRBJ1-4, with TRBD1 identical over 7 bases. With V trimmed by 5 bases and J by 8 bases, 11 bases remained unmatched. Looked up from germline, CDR1 is SGHTA and CDR2 is FQGNSA. The CDR3 totals 15 residues. The CDR3 loop is CASSTMTGRREKLFF. The DNA for the CDR3 is TGTGCCAGCAGCACCATGACAGGGAGGAGAGAAAAACTGTTTTTT.

The J gene is TRBJ2-3, the V gene TRBV5-1; 7 bases agree with TRBD1. The germline V gene has CDR1 SGHRS and CDR2 YFSETQ. The CDR3 sequence is 16 residues long. J was trimmed by 3 bases and V by 7 bases; bases with no gene match: 14. Here the CDR3 DNA reads TGCGCCAGCCGCCAACCCCAACGACAGGGAACAGATACGCAGTATTTT. Translation gives CASRQPQRQGTDTQYF. Full variable domain (missing parts from reference TRBV5-1 and TRBJ2-3): KAGVTQTPRYLIKTRGQQVTLSCSPISGHRSVSWYQQTPGQGLQFLFEYFSETQRNKGNFPGRFSGRQFSNSRSEMNVSTLELGDSALYLCASRQPQRQGTDTQYFGPGTRLTVL.

The chain links TRBV11-2 to TRBJ2-7; TRBD1 matches at 9 bases. The CDR3 consists of 15 residues. V was clipped by 6 bases and J by 1 base; unmatched bases: 7. The germline gives CDR1 SGHAT, CDR2 FQNNGV. The CDR3 is CASRLGQGISYEQYF. CDR3 in DNA: TGTGCCAGCAGGCTGGGACAGGGTATTTCCTACGAGCAGTACTTC.

The J gene is TRBJ2-1, the V gene TRBV6-4; possible D gene TRBD1, 6 bases. Between the trimmed V and J ends, which lost 5 bases and 8 bases, there was a span of 13 bases. The CDR3 contains 13 residues. The germline V gene encodes CDR1 MRHNA and CDR2 SNTAGT. The CDR3 sequence is CASSTTGDHEQFF. CDR3 coding DNA: TGTGCCAGCAGTACGACAGGAGACCATGAGCAGTTCTTC.

The chain recombines TRBV9 with TRBJ1-1; D unclear. V lost 7 bases and J lost 0, with 13 bases in between. The CDR3 totals 14 residues. The germline V gene encodes CDR1 SGDLS and CDR2 YYNGEE. In DNA, the CDR3 is TGTGCCAGCGGTCCCCCAGGATTGAACACTGAAGCTTTCTTT. Translating it yields CASGPPGLNTEAFF. Based on the CDR3 plus reference TRBV9 and TRBJ1-1, the full variable domain is DSGVTQTPKHLITATGQRVTLRCSPRSGDLSVYWYQQSLDQGLQFLIQYYNGEERAKGNILERFSAQQFPDLHSELNLSSLELGDSALYFCASGPPGLNTEAFFGQGTRLTVV.

The rearrangement joins TRBV4-3 to TRBJ2-7; D is undetermined. Germline CDR1 LGHNA, CDR2 YSLEER. Trimming cost V 2 bases and J 6 bases, with 14 bases left between them. This CDR3 comprises 14 residues. The CDR3 nucleotides read TGCGCCAGCAGCCAATCCGAACTGGCGGCCGAGCAGTACTTC. Translation gives CASSQSELAAEQYF.

This clone was recorded once. This chain uses TRBV7-2 with TRBJ1-5; D gene ambiguous. V was clipped by 3 bases and J by 6 bases, with 12 bases between them. Germline V gene lookup returns CDR1 SGHTA and CDR2 FQGNSA. This CDR3 is 14 amino acids long. DNA for the CDR3: TGTGCCAGCAGCTTCCCGGGGTGGGGTCAGCCCCAGCATTTT. Encoded protein: CASSFPGWGQPQHF.

The rearrangement joins TRBV12-3 or TRBV12-4 to TRBJ2-7; D is undetermined. The CDR3 runs 13 residues. Trimming took off 3 bases at V and 0 bases at J, with 6 bases between the two ends. CDR3 nucleotide sequence: TGTGCCAGCAGTTTTCAGATCTCCTACGAGCAGTACTTC. Its protein product is CASSFQISYEQYF.

This clone was seen once. CDR3 in amino acids: CASSLTGSSSYNEQFF. CDR3 sequence (DNA): TGTGCCAGCAGTTTAACAGGATCAAGCTCCTACAATGAGCAGTTCTTC. The J gene is TRBJ2-1, the V gene TRBV6-5; a weak D match, TRBD1 (5 bases). This CDR3 spans 16 amino acids. Germline V gene lookup returns CDR1 MNHEY and CDR2 SVGAGI. The V end was cut by 4 bases, the J end by 0 bases, with 13 bases between.

The J gene is TRBJ2-2, the V gene TRBV11-3; D remains unclear. Trimming removed 7 bases at V and 8 bases at J, with 11 bases between. Germline CDR1 and CDR2: SGHNT and YENEEA. The CDR3 sequence is 12 residues long. CDR3 nucleotides: TGTGCCAGCACCACGGGTGGGGGGGAGCTGTTTTTT. This codes for CASTTGGGELFF.

This chain links TRBV9 with TRBJ2-2; D is perhaps TRBD2 (6 bases). The CDR3 covers 14 residues. V dropped 4 bases and J dropped 7 bases, with 14 bases sitting between them. Germline V gene data show CDR1 as SGDLS and CDR2 as YYNGEE. The CDR3 region has the DNA TGTGCCAGCAGCCCCCGGCCTAGCGACGGGGAGCTGTTTTTT. Encoded protein: CASSPRPSDGELFF.